The entry below gives a single T cell receptor (beta chain) sequence along with its context. No antigen is known for it. CDR3 size: 15 residues. The V gene end was trimmed by 3 bases and the J gene end by 6 bases; junction bases not matched to a gene: 8. Germline V gene sequence: CDR1 SEHNR, CDR2 FQNEAQ (reference sequence). Alpha and beta libraries were amplified separately from the second PCR onward. This record belongs to a study of naive and memory T cell subsets. The beta constant-region primer was an equimolar mix of two oligonucleotides covering TRBC1 and TRBC2. TCRdb reprocessed the UMI-ligation and nested PCR reads via MiXCR and lists one record per CDR3 protein. The table records more than 25,000 distinct CDR3 sequences, around 10% of them present only once. Whole-study findings and limits: Expression changes during T cell differentiation may affect RNA-based TCR counts.

V usage is TRBV7-9 and J usage is TRBJ1-1; 9 bases agree with TRBD1. The sequenced material came from effector memory CD4+ T cells from blood. Stated subset: effector memory, CD45RA- CD27-. The receptor was derived from a human donor in good health. The CDR3 region is CASSFVQGALAEAFF. CDR3 DNA sequence: TGTGCCAGCAGCTTTGTACAGGGGGCGTTGGCTGAAGCTTTCTTT.